One sample yielded the 29 T cell receptor beta chains listed below, sequenced in a study of cytomegalovirus exposure and HLA in healthy donors. The PCR was carried out with 60 Vbeta primers and 13 Jbeta primers. TCRdb's table, derived via immunoSEQ multiplex PCR, lists solely in-frame clones and lacks some. The table has under 200,000 clones, roughly 60% seen once; the top ten hold roughly 2.9%. Sequencing was done on a sample of PBMCs. The receptor set was obtained from a middle-aged man in good health and CMV-seronegative.

This clone was observed a few times. CDR3 protein: CASNPQFTDTQYF. CDR3 in DNA: TGTGCCAGCAACCCCCAGTTCACAGATACGCAGTATTTT. This chain connects TRBV2 to TRBJ2-3; D is unresolved. Per germline, CDR1 SNHLY and CDR2 FYNNEI. The CDR3 is 13 residues long. Trimming pared 7 bases from V and 2 bases from J, leaving 10 bases between.

This clone was counted once. The V call is TRBV5-1, the J call TRBJ2-1; TRBD1 matches at 7 bases. Trimming removed 0 bases from V and 7 bases from J; junction bases left unmatched: 4. CDR3 length: 14 amino acids. Germline CDR1 reads SGHRS; CDR2 reads YFSETQ. The chain's CDR3 is CASSLGQGGNEQFF. The CDR3 DNA sequence: TGCGCCAGCAGCTTGGGACAGGGTGGAAATGAGCAGTTCTTC.

The V gene is TRBV27, the J gene TRBJ2-7; 7 nucleotides line up with TRBD1. This CDR3 has 15 amino acids. The trim removed 5 bases at V and 2 bases at J, leaving 9 bases unmatched. The V gene's germline CDR1 is MNHEY and CDR2 SMNVEV (reference sequence). This chain's CDR3 is CASSESPDRTYEQYF. DNA of the CDR3: TGTGCCAGCAGTGAGTCGCCGGACAGGACCTACGAGCAGTACTTC.

This chain connects TRBV7-2 to TRBJ2-2; D is unclear. V dropped 1 base and J dropped 6 bases, with 6 bases sitting between them. Germline V lookup: CDR1 SGHTA, CDR2 FQGNSA. This CDR3 is 13 amino acids long. CDR3 bases: TGTGCCAGCAGCTTAGTCTGGCCCGGGGAGCTGTTTTTT. Encoded protein: CASSLVWPGELFF. Full variable domain (remainder filled in from reference TRBV7-2 and TRBJ2-2): GAGVSQSPSNKVTEKGKDVELRCDPISGHTALYWYRQSLGQGLEFLIYFQGNSAPDKSGLPSDRFSAERTGGSVSTLTIQRTQQEDSAVYLCASSLVWPGELFFGEGSRLTVL.

The chain combines TRBV5-8 with TRBJ2-2; the match to TRBD1 covers 8 bases. The germline V gene has CDR1 SGHTS and CDR2 YDEGEE. Trimming removed 0 bases from V and 4 bases from J; junction bases left unmatched: 2. There are 15 residues in the CDR3. The CDR3: CASSLEQGGTGELFF. As DNA, the CDR3 is TGTGCCAGCAGCTTGGAACAGGGGGGCACCGGGGAGCTGTTTTTT.

DNA for the CDR3: TGCGCCAGCAGCCAGACCCTAGGTACGCAGTATTTT. As protein: CASSQTLGTQYF. The chain uses TRBV4-1 and TRBJ2-3; no clear D. Germline loops: CDR1 MGHRA, CDR2 YSYEKL. This CDR3 has 12 residues. V gave up 3 bases and J gave up 8 bases, with 9 bases separating them.

This clone was seen just once. The V gene is TRBV5-4, the J gene TRBJ2-2, with TRBD2 identical over 8 bases. V lost 3 bases to trimming and J lost 2 bases; unmatched junction nucleotides: 6. CDR3 size: 16 residues. Germline CDR1 is SGHNT and CDR2 is YYREEE (reference sequence). CDR3 region: CASSSSGGANTGELFF. The CDR3 coding sequence is TGTGCCAGCAGCTCGAGCGGGGGAGCCAACACCGGGGAGCTGTTTTTT. Together with reference TRBV5-4 and TRBJ2-2, the CDR3 gives the full variable domain: ETGVTQSPTHLIKTRGQQVTLRCSSQSGHNTVSWYQQALGQGPQFIFQYYREEENGRGNFPPRFSGLQFPNYSSELNVNALELDDSALYLCASSSSGGANTGELFFGEGSRLTVL.

This chain joins TRBV7-9 and TRBJ2-7; 8 bases are a match to TRBD1. V gave up 5 bases and J gave up 4 bases; unmatched junction bases: 7. Germline values: CDR1 SEHNR, CDR2 FQNEAQ (reference sequence). The CDR3 consists of 14 residues. The CDR3 nucleotides are TGTGCCAGCAGCAGGGAGACAGGGGCATACGAGCAGTACTTC. This sequence encodes CASSRETGAYEQYF.

The rearrangement links TRBV7-8 to TRBJ1-2; D uncertain. The V end lost 5 bases, the J end lost 0 bases, and 13 bases lay between the germline ends. The CDR3 is 15 residues long. The germline CDR1 and CDR2 sequences are SGHVS and FQNEAQ. The DNA of the CDR3 is TGTGCCAGCAGCCCCGGTTTTAGTGCTAACTATGGCTACACCTTC. It yields the protein CASSPGFSANYGYTF.

The chain employs TRBV5-6 and TRBJ2-5; D not certain. V dropped 4 bases and J dropped 0 bases, with 13 bases sitting between them. The CDR3 consists of 15 residues. Germline CDR1 and CDR2: SGHDT and YYEEEE. The CDR3 loop is CASSPVSADQETQYF. Written as DNA, the CDR3 is TGTGCCAGCAGCCCTGTTTCGGCGGACCAAGAGACCCAGTACTTC. Filled out from reference TRBV5-6 and TRBJ2-5, the complete variable domain reads DAGVTQSPTHLIKTRGQQVTLRCSPKSGHDTVSWYQQALGQGPQFIFQYYEEEERQRGNFPDRFSGHQFPNYSSELNVNALLLGDSALYLCASSPVSADQETQYFGPGTRLLVL.

The chain has TRBV19 and TRBJ2-4, with TRBD1 matching 11 bases. J was trimmed by 1 base and V by 3 bases; bases with no gene match: 5. The CDR3 totals 17 residues. Germline CDR1 and CDR2: LNHDA and SQIVND (reference sequence). The CDR3 DNA reads TGTGCCAGTAGTATCCCGGGACAGGGGGAGGCCAAAAACATTCAGTACTTC. Protein: CASSIPGQGEAKNIQYF.

This clone was seen only a few times. This rearrangement joins TRBV7-2 to TRBJ2-5; 13 nucleotides match TRBD2. Germline CDR1 reads SGHTA; CDR2 reads FQGNSA. Trimming at V came to 4 bases and at J to 6 bases, leaving 8 bases not matched to a gene. The CDR3 loop spans 16 amino acids. DNA of the CDR3: TGTGCCAGCAGCTCCGTGACTAGCGGGGGGCGTAAGACCCAGTACTTC. It translates to CASSSVTSGGRKTQYF.

The V call is TRBV18, the J call TRBJ1-2; possibly TRBD1 for D (5 bases). Trimming pared 1 base from V and 10 bases from J, leaving 19 bases between. Germline loops: CDR1 KGHSH, CDR2 LQKENI. The CDR3 consists of 15 residues. The CDR3 loop is CASSPRTASGGDYTF. The CDR3 coding sequence is TGTGCCAGCTCACCACGGACCGCGTCGGGAGGGGACTACACCTTC.

This rearrangement joins TRBV27 to TRBJ2-1; 7 nucleotides align to TRBD2. Germline trimming cut 3 bases from V and 0 bases from J; bases unmatched to any gene: 8. The CDR3 runs to 17 residues. Germline loops: CDR1 MNHEY, CDR2 SMNVEV (reference sequence). DNA of the CDR3: TGTGCCAGCAGTTTGGGGCTAGCGGAGGACTCCTACAATGAGCAGTTCTTC. It specifies CASSLGLAEDSYNEQFF.

DNA for the CDR3: TGTGCCAGCAGCTTAGGTCGGTGGGCCCCAGGGGCCGATGAGCAGTTCTTC. It translates to CASSLGRWAPGADEQFF. The V call is TRBV7-8, the J call TRBJ2-1; weak D call: TRBD1 (6 bases). This CDR3 contains 17 residues. Germline V gene lookup returns CDR1 SGHVS and CDR2 FQNEAQ. Trimming shortened V by 1 base and J by 8 bases, and 21 bases separated the two germline ends. The variable domain in full, with the rest retrieved from reference TRBV7-8 and TRBJ2-1, is GAGVSQSPRYKVAKRGQDVALRCDPISGHVSLFWYQQALGQGPEFLTYFQNEAQLDKSGLPSDRFFAERPEGSVSTLKIQRTQQEDSAVYLCASSLGRWAPGADEQFFGPGTRLTVL.

V usage is TRBV4-1 and J usage is TRBJ2-1, with 12 bases fitting TRBD2. This CDR3 is 19 amino acids long. Germline loops: CDR1 MGHRA, CDR2 YSYEKL. Losses at the gene ends were 4 bases for V and 0 bases for J; bases not matched to a gene: 10. The CDR3 DNA follows: TGCGCCAGCAGCCGACGACTAGCGGGAGTGGTGAGCTCCTACAATGAGCAGTTCTTC. Encoded protein: CASSRRLAGVVSSYNEQFF.

The V and J genes are TRBV7-6 and TRBJ2-1; 10 bases line up with TRBD2. With 4 bases clipped from V and 13 bases from J, the junction kept 7 bases outside the gene matches. Germline values: CDR1 SGHVS, CDR2 FNYEAQ. There are 13 residues in the CDR3. CDR3 DNA: TGTGCCAGCAGCTCAACCCGGACTAGCGGCCAGTTCTTC. Translated, it gives CASSSTRTSGQFF.

The chain employs TRBV19 and TRBJ2-3, with D tentatively TRBD2 (5 bases). Trimming stripped 5 bases from V and 7 bases from J, with 19 bases between. The CDR3 covers 15 residues. Germline CDR1 LNHDA, CDR2 SQIVND (reference sequence). The CDR3 here is CASSSPAEVPHTQYF. In nucleotides, the CDR3 is TGTGCCAGTAGTTCTCCAGCGGAGGTGCCCCATACGCAGTATTTT.

The chain recombines TRBV6-5 with TRBJ2-3; TRBD2 matches 11 bases. The CDR3 contains 14 residues. J gave up 4 bases and V 7 bases, and 4 bases lay outside the gene matches. Per germline, CDR1 MNHEY and CDR2 SVGAGI. For the CDR3, the DNA is TGTGCCAGCAATAGCGGGGGGGCTTCAGATACGCAGTATTTT. Amino acid sequence: CASNSGGASDTQYF.

The chain uses TRBV6-1 and TRBJ2-1; 10 nucleotides line up with TRBD2. CDR3 size: 16 residues. Germline values: CDR1 MNHNS, CDR2 SASEGT. V lost 1 base, J lost 7 bases, and 7 bases stayed unmatched. The CDR3 protein is CASSEDRLAGVNEQFF. The DNA for the CDR3 is TGTGCCAGCAGTGAAGACAGACTAGCGGGCGTTAATGAGCAGTTCTTC.

This chain joins TRBV7-2 and TRBJ2-7; 9 bases map to TRBD1. The germline gives CDR1 SGHTA, CDR2 FQGNSA. The CDR3 has 13 amino acids. The V gene end was trimmed by 5 bases and the J gene end by 2 bases; junction bases not matched to a gene: 1. CDR3 in DNA: TGTGCCAGCAGCCGGACAGGGGCCTACGAGCAGTACTTC. Translated: CASSRTGAYEQYF.

In the case of this clone: One end of the junction fails to match germline, which may point to a read error. The V and J genes are TRBV7-9 and TRBJ2-2; 9 bases match TRBD1. The CDR3 extends over 17 amino acids. The V gene's germline CDR1 is SEHNR and CDR2 FQNEAQ (reference sequence). The CDR3 protein is CSSSLPGQGRATGELFF. The DNA for the CDR3 is TGTTCCAGCAGCTTGCCGGGACAGGGAAGGGCCACCGGGGAGCTGTTTTTT. The full variable domain, in which reference TRBV7-9 and TRBJ2-2 provide the parts outside the CDR3, is DTGVSQNPRHKITKRGQNVTFRCDPISEHNRLYWYRQTLGQGPEFLTYFQNEAQLEKSRLLSDRFSAERPKGSFSTLEIQRTEQGDSAMYLCSSSLPGQGRATGELFFGEGSRLTVL.

V gene TRBV30 combines with J gene TRBJ1-1; a weak D match, TRBD1 (5 bases). CDR3 length: 14 amino acids. Germline CDR1 is GTSNPN and CDR2 is SVGIG (reference sequence). V lost 2 bases to trimming and J lost 1 base, with 11 bases between them. The CDR3 region has the DNA TGTGCCTGGAGTATCCCCGGGGGGAACACTGAAGCTTTCTTT. Its translation is CAWSIPGGNTEAFF.

The chain joins TRBV2 to TRBJ2-7, with D tentatively TRBD1 (6 bases). CDR1 SNHLY and CDR2 FYNNEI come from the germline V gene. V lost 7 bases and J lost 7, with 17 bases in between. This CDR3 is built from 13 residues. CDR3 in amino acids: CASTTTGGWEQYF. The CDR3 DNA is TGTGCCAGCACGACGACAGGTGGGTGGGAGCAGTACTTC. Looking up the rest from reference TRBV2 and TRBJ2-7 gives the full variable domain: EPEVTQTPSHQVTQMGQEVILRCVPISNHLYFYWYRQILGQKVEFLVSFYNNEISEKSEIFDDQFSVERPDGSNFTLKIRSTKLEDSAMYFCASTTTGGWEQYFGPGTRLTVT.

The rearrangement links TRBV10-2 to TRBJ2-1; 8 nucleotides match TRBD2. J was trimmed by 8 bases and V by 6 bases; bases with no gene match: 12. Germline V gives CDR1 WSHSY, CDR2 SAAADI. The CDR3 covers 15 residues. CDR3 protein: CASRGGLGGGDEQFF. CDR3 coding DNA: TGCGCCAGCAGGGGGGGACTAGGGGGGGGCGATGAGCAGTTCTTC.

This clone has just a few counts. The CDR3 DNA sequence: TGTGCCAGCAGCTATACAGGGAACACTGAAGCTTTCTTT. Its protein is CASSYTGNTEAFF. This chain joins TRBV5-4 and TRBJ1-1; perhaps TRBD1 as D (5 bases). The germline V gene encodes CDR1 SGHNT and CDR2 YYREEE (reference sequence). The CDR3 is 13 amino acids. The V end lost 3 bases, the J end lost 1 base, and 7 bases lay between the germline ends.

This clone showed up just a few times. The chain carries TRBV28 and TRBJ2-5; 7 nucleotides match TRBD2. Germline CDR1 reads MDHEN; CDR2 reads SYDVKM. This CDR3 region has 13 residues. Trimming cost V 8 bases and J 5 bases; bases outside gene matches: 8. CDR3: CASVGEGWETQYF. In nucleotides, the CDR3 is TGTGCCAGCGTCGGGGAGGGGTGGGAGACCCAGTACTTC. The whole variable domain, filled in from reference TRBV28 and TRBJ2-5, reads DVKVTQSSRYLVKRTGEKVFLECVQDMDHENMFWYRQDPGLGLRLIYFSYDVKMKEKGDIPEGYSVSREKKERFSLILESASTNQTSMYLCASVGEGWETQYFGPGTRLLVL.

This clone appeared a few times. V is TRBV7-9 and J is TRBJ2-5; TRBD2 might be the D (5 bases). The germline V and J ends were trimmed by 5 bases and 3 bases, with 10 bases remaining between them. The CDR3 is 13 residues long. The V gene's germline CDR1 is SEHNR and CDR2 FQNEAQ (reference sequence). The CDR3 coding sequence is TGTGCCAGCAGCGAGGGATCAAAAGAGACCCAGTACTTC. It yields the protein CASSEGSKETQYF.

The chain uses TRBV6-5 and TRBJ2-2, with 9 bases aligning to TRBD1. V shed 6 bases, J shed 1 base, and the junction held 3 bases outside the gene matches. The V gene's germline CDR1 is MNHEY and CDR2 SVGAGI. The CDR3 extends over 15 amino acids. The CDR3 sequence is CASRRQGVNTGELFF. The CDR3 region has the DNA TGTGCCAGCAGGCGACAGGGGGTGAACACCGGGGAGCTGTTTTTT.